This paragraph reports one T cell receptor beta chain. The data were taken from a study of blood T cell repertoires in COVID-19. Across the study: PBMCs, B-cell-depleted T cells, or T cells provided the cDNA or gDNA that made up the material.

The CDR3 extends over 13 amino acids. The ends were cut back, 4 bases at V and 6 bases at J, with 11 bases in the middle. Germline CDR1 is KGHDR and CDR2 is SFDVKD. Method: immunoSEQ multiplex PCR; TCRdb's copy keeps in-frame clones and lacks some. The sample holds some 260,000 clones, 88% seen once. The TCR was taken from a woman between 25 and 40 years old with acute or convalescent COVID-19. The chain links TRBV24-1 to TRBJ1-1; D possibly corresponds to TRBD1 (5 bases). Sequencing was done on a sample of peripheral blood. The CDR3 DNA reads TGTGCCACCAGTGAAACGGGGGGGGCTGAAGCTTTCTTT. This gives the protein CATSETGGAEAFF.